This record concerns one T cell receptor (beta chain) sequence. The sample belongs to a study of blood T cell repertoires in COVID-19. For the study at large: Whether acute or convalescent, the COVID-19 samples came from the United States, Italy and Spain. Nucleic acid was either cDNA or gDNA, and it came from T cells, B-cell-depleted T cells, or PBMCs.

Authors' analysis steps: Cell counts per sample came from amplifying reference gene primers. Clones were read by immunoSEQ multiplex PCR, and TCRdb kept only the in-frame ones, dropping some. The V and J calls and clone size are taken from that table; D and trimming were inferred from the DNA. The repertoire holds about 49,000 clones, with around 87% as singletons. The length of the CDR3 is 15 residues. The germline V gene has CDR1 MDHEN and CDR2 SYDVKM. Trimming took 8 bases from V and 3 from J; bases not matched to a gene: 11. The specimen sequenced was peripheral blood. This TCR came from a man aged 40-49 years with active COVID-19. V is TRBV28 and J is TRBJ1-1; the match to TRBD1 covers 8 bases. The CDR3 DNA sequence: TGTGCCAGCGGGGGTAACAGGGGGGCGTACACTGAAGCTTTCTTT. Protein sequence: CASGGNRGAYTEAFF.